Following are 3 T cell receptor beta chains from one sample sequenced in a study of blood T cell repertoires in COVID-19. TCRdb's copy holds only in-frame clones and misses some; the assay was immunoSEQ multiplex PCR. The profile shows approximately 240,000 clones, approximately 79% of them singletons. Input material: peripheral blood. These receptors were taken from a woman aged 35 to 49 with active or convalescent COVID-19.

The rearrangement joins TRBV5-8 to TRBJ1-1; D possibly corresponds to TRBD1 (6 bases). Germline values: CDR1 SGHTS, CDR2 YDEGEE. Trimming took off 2 bases at V and 6 bases at J, with 14 bases between the two ends. This CDR3 spans 14 amino acids. CDR3 amino acids: CASSFGGVRSEAFF. Here the CDR3 DNA reads TGTGCCAGCAGCTTTGGGGGCGTGAGATCTGAAGCTTTCTTT.

The CDR3 spells CASSRSRLGANSSYNSPLHF. CDR3 bases: TGCGCCAGCAGCAGGTCACGGTTGGGGGCTAATAGTTCCTATAATTCACCCCTCCACTTT. The chain is built from TRBV5-1 and TRBJ1-6, with D perhaps matching TRBD1 (6 bases). The CDR3 is 20 amino acids. Germline loops: CDR1 SGHRS, CDR2 YFSETQ. The V and J ends lost 4 bases and 1 base respectively, with 24 bases between them.

V gene TRBV6-5 combines with J gene TRBJ1-3, with D hard to call. The germline V and J ends were trimmed by 9 bases and 0 bases, with 9 bases remaining between them. The CDR3 length is 13 residues. CDR1 and CDR2 (germline): MNHEY, SVGAGI. Here the CDR3 reads CASQHVSGNTIYF. CDR3 DNA sequence: TGTGCCAGTCAACACGTCTCTGGAAACACCATATATTTT.